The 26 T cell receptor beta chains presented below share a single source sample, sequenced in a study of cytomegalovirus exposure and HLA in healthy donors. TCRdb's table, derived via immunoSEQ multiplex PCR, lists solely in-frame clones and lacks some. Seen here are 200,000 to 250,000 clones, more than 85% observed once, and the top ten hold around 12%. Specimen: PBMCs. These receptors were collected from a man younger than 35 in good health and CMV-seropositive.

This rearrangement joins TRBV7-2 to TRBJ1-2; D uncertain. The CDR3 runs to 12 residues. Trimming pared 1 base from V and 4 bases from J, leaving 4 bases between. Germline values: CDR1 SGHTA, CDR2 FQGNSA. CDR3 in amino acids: CASSLVGYGYTF. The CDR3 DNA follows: TGTGCCAGCAGCTTAGTCGGCTATGGCTACACCTTC.

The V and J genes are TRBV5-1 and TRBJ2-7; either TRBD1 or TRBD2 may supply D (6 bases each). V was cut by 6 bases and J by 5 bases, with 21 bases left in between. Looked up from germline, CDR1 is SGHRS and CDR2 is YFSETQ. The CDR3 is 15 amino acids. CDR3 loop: CASKVIGGAGNEQYF. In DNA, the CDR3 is TGCGCCAGCAAGGTGATTGGGGGCGCGGGGAACGAGCAGTACTTC.

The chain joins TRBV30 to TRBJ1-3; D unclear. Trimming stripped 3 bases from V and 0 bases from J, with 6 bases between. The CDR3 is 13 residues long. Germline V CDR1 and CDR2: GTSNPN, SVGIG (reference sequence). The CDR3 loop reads CAWRIFSGNTIYF. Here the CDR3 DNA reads TGTGCCTGGAGGATTTTCTCTGGAAACACCATATATTTT.

The CDR3: CASSLAYLMNTEAFF. The CDR3 nucleotides read TGTGCCAGCAGCTTAGCTTATCTCATGAACACTGAAGCTTTCTTT. V gene TRBV7-8 combines with J gene TRBJ1-1; no reliable D call. V lost 0 bases to trimming and J lost 0 bases, with 8 bases between them. The CDR3 is 15 amino acids. Germline V lookup: CDR1 SGHVS, CDR2 FQNEAQ.

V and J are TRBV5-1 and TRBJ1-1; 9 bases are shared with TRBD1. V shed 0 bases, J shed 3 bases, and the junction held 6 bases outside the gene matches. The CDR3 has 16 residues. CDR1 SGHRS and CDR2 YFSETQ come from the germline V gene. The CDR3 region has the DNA TGCGCCAGCAGCTTGGATTTACAGGGGGCACACACTGAAGCTTTCTTT. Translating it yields CASSLDLQGAHTEAFF.

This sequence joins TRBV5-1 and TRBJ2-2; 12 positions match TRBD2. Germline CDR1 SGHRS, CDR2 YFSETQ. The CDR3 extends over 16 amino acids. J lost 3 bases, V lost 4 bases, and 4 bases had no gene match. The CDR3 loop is CASSGGTSGYTGELFF. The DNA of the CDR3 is TGCGCCAGCAGCGGCGGGACTAGCGGGTACACCGGGGAGCTGTTTTTT.

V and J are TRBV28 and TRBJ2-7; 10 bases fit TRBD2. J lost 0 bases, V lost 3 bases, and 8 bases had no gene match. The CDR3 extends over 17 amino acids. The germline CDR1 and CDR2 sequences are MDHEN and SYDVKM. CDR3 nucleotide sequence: TGTGCCAGCAGTTTGGGTCTAGCGGGGGATATCTCCTACGAGCAGTACTTC. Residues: CASSLGLAGDISYEQYF.

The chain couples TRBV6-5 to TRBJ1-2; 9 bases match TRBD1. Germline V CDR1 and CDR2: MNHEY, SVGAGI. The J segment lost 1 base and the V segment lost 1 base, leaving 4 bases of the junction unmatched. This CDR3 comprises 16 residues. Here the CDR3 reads CASSYFTGGSNYGYTF. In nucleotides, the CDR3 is TGTGCCAGCAGTTACTTTACAGGGGGCAGTAACTATGGCTACACCTTC.

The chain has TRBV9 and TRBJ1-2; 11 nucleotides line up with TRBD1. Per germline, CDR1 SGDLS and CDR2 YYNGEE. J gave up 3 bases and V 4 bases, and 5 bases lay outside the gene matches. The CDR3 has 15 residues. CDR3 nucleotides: TGTGCCAGCAGCCCGTGGACAGGGGGCGACTATGGCTACACCTTC. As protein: CASSPWTGGDYGYTF.

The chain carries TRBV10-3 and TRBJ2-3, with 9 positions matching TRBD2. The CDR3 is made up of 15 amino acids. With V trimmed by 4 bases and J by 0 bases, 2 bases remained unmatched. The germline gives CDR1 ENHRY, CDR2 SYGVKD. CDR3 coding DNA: TGTGCCATCAGTGGGACTAGCGTTAGCACAGATACGCAGTATTTT. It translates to CAISGTSVSTDTQYF.

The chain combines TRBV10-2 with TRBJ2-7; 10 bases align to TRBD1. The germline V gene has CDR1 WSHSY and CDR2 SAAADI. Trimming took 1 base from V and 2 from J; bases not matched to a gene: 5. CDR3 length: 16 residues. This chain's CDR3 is CASSEWVGTGAYEQYF. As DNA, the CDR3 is TGCGCCAGCAGTGAGTGGGTGGGGACAGGGGCCTACGAGCAGTACTTC.

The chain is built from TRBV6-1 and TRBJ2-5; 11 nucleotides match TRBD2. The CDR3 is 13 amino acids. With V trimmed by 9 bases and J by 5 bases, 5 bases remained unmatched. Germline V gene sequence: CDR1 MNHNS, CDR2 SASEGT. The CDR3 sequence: CASLLAGEETQYF. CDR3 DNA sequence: TGTGCCAGTTTACTAGCGGGAGAGGAGACCCAGTACTTC.

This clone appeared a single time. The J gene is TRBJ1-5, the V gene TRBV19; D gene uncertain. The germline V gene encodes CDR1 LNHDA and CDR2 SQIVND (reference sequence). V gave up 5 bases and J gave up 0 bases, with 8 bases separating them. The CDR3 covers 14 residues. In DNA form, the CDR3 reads TGTGCCAGTAGTCGTGCCAGTAGCAATCAGCCCCAGCATTTT. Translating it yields CASSRASSNQPQHF.

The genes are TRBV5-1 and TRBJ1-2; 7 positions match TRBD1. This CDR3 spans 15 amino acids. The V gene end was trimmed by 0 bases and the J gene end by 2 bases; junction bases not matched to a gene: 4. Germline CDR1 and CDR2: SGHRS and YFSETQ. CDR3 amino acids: CASSLVTGTNYGYTF. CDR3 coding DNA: TGCGCCAGCAGCTTGGTGACAGGGACCAACTATGGCTACACCTTC.

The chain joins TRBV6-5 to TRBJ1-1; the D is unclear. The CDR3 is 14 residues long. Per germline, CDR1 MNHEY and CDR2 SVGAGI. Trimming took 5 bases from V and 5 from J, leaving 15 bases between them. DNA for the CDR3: TGTGCCAGCAGTCACATAAAGGGCGGGACTGAAGCTTTCTTT. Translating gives CASSHIKGGTEAFF.

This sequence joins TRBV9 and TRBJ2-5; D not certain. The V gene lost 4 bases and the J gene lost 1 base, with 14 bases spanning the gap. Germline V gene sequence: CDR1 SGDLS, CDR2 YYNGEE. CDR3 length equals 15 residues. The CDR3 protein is CASSTQPGVQETQYF. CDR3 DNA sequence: TGTGCCAGCAGCACCCAGCCGGGTGTCCAAGAGACCCAGTACTTC.

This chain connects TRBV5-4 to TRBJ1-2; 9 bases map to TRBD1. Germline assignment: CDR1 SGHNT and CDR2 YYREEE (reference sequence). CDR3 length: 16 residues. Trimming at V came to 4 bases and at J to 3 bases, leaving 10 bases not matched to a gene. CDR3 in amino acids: CASSPGTGNDHYGYTF. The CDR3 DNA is TGTGCCAGCAGCCCTGGGACAGGGAACGATCACTATGGCTACACCTTC. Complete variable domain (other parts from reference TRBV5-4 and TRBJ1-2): ETGVTQSPTHLIKTRGQQVTLRCSSQSGHNTVSWYQQALGQGPQFIFQYYREEENGRGNFPPRFSGLQFPNYSSELNVNALELDDSALYLCASSPGTGNDHYGYTFGSGTRLTVV.

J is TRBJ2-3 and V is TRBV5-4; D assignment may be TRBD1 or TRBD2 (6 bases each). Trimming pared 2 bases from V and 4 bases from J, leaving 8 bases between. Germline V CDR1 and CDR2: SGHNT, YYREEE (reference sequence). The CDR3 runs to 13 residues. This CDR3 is CASSFGGADTQYF. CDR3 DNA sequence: TGTGCCAGCAGCTTCGGGGGCGCAGATACGCAGTATTTT.

The CDR3 loop reads CASSWGLGSYEQYF. As DNA, the CDR3 is TGTGCCAGCAGCTGGGGACTAGGTTCCTACGAGCAGTACTTC. This sequence joins TRBV7-2 and TRBJ2-7; 8 positions agree with TRBD2. V lost 4 bases, J lost 1 base, and 3 bases stayed unmatched. CDR3 length equals 14 residues. The germline V gene has CDR1 SGHTA and CDR2 FQGNSA.

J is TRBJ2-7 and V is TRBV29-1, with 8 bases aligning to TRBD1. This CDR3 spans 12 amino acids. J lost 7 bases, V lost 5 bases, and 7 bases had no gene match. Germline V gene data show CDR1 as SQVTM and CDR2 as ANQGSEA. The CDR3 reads CSVTSGGGEQYF. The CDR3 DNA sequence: TGCAGCGTTACTTCAGGGGGCGGGGAGCAGTACTTC.

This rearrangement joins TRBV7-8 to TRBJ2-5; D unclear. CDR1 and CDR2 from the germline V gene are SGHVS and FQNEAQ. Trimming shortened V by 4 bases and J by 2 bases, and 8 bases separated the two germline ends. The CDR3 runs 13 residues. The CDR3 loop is CASSSGLQETQYF. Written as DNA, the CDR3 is TGTGCCAGCAGCTCCGGGTTACAAGAGACCCAGTACTTC. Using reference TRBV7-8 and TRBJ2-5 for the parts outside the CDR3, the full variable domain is GAGVSQSPRYKVAKRGQDVALRCDPISGHVSLFWYQQALGQGPEFLTYFQNEAQLDKSGLPSDRFFAERPEGSVSTLKIQRTQQEDSAVYLCASSSGLQETQYFGPGTRLLVL.

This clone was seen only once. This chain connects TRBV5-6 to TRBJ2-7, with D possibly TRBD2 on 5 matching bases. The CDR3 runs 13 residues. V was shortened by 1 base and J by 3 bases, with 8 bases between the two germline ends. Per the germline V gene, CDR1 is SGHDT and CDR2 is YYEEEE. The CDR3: CASSLKGDYEQYF. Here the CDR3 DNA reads TGTGCCAGCAGCTTGAAGGGAGACTACGAGCAGTACTTC.

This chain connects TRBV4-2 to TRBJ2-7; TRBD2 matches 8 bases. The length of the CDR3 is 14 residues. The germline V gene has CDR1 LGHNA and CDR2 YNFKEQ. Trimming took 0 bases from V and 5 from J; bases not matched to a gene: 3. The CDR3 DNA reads TGTGCCAGCAGCCAAGACAGCGGGAGCGACGAGCAGTACTTC. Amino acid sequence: CASSQDSGSDEQYF.

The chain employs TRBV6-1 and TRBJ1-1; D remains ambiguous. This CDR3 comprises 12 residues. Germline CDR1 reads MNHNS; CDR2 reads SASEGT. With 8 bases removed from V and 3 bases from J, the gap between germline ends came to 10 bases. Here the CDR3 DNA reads TGTGCCAGCCTAAGGGAATACACTGAAGCTTTCTTT. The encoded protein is CASLREYTEAFF.

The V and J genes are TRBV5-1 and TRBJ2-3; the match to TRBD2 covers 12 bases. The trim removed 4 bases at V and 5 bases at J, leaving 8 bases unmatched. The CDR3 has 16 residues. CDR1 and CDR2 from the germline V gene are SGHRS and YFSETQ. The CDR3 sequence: CASSLMTSGSGDTQYF. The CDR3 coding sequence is TGCGCCAGCAGCCTGATGACTAGCGGGAGTGGAGATACGCAGTATTTT.

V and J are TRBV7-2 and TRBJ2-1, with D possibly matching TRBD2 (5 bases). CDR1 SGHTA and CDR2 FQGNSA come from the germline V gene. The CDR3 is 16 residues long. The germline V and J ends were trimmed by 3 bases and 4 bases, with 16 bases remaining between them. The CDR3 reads CASSLGGLLLYNEQFF. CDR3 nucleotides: TGTGCCAGCAGCTTGGGCGGGCTTCTACTATACAATGAGCAGTTCTTC.